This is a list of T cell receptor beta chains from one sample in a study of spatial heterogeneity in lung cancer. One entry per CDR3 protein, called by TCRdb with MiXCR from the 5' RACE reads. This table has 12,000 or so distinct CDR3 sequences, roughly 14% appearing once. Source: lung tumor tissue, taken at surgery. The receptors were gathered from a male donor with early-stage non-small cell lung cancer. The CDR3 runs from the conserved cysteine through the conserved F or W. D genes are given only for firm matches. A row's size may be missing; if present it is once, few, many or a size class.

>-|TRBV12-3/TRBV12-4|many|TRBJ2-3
CASSLIMGTQYF
TGTGCCAGCAGTTTAATAATGGGTACGCAGTATTTT
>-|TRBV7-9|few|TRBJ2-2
CASSQDDTGELFF
TGTGCCAGCAGCCAAGACGACACCGGGGAGCTGTTTTTT
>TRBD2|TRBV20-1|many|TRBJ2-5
CSARTWSSGAVETQYF
TGCAGTGCTAGAACGTGGTCTAGCGGGGCGGTAGAGACCCAGTACTTC
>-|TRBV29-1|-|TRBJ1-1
CSVGGAEAFF
TGCAGCGTTGGAGGGGCTGAAGCTTTCTTT
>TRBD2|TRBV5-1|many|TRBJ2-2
CASSQVPGLAFTGELFF
TGCGCCAGCAGCCAAGTCCCGGGACTAGCGTTCACCGGGGAGCTGTTTTTT
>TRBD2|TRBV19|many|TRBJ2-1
CASSSGTSGRAQFF
TGTGCCAGTAGTTCCGGGACTAGCGGGAGGGCACAGTTCTTC
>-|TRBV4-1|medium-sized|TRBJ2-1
CASSRPPGTEQFF
TGCGCCAGCAGCCGCCCCCCCGGGACCGAGCAGTTCTTC
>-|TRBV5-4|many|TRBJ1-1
CASSPGGSHGGTEAFF
TGTGCCAGCAGCCCGGGAGGTTCCCACGGCGGCACTGAAGCTTTCTTT
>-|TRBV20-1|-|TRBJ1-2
CSVPDRNYGYTF
TGCAGTGTACCTGACAGGAACTATGGCTACACCTTC
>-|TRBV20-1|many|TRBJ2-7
CSARFPGRYEQYF
TGCAGTGCTAGATTTCCAGGGAGGTACGAGCAGTACTTC
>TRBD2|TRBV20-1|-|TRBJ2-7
CSARRGLAGNTYEQYF
TGCAGTGCTAGAAGGGGACTAGCGGGGAATACCTACGAGCAGTACTTC
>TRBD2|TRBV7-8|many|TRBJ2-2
CASSPGLAGNTGELFF
TGTGCCAGCAGCCCGGGACTAGCGGGAAACACCGGGGAGCTGTTTTTT
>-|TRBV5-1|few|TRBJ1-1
CASSLAQGFGTEAFF
TGCGCCAGCAGCTTGGCCCAGGGATTTGGCACTGAAGCTTTCTTT
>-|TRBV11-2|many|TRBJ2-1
CASSLDPSRGEQFF
TGTGCCAGCAGCTTAGACCCTTCTCGGGGTGAGCAGTTCTTC
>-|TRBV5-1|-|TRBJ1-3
CASSPDLAGNTIYF
TGCGCCAGCAGCCCGGACCTGGCTGGAAACACCATATATTTT
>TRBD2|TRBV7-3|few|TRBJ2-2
CASSSSSLAGANTGELFF
TGTGCCAGCAGCTCCTCCTCACTAGCGGGAGCGAACACCGGGGAGCTGTTTTTT
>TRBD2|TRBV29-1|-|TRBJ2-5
CSGGLAAKQETQYF
TGCAGCGGCGGACTAGCGGCAAAACAAGAGACCCAGTACTTC
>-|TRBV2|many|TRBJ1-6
CASSQEEGGGSPLHF
TGTGCCAGCAGCCAGGAGGAGGGAGGGGGGTCACCCCTCCACTTT
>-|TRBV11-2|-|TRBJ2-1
CASSSPRGSYNEQFF
TGTGCCAGCAGCTCCCCGCGAGGGTCCTACAATGAGCAGTTCTTC
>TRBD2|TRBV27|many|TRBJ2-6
CASSWSSGGVSGANVLTF
TGTGCCAGCAGTTGGAGTAGCGGGGGAGTGTCTGGGGCCAACGTCCTGACTTTC
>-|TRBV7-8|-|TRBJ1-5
CASSPNRGPSQPQHF
TGTGCCAGCAGCCCTAACCGGGGGCCTAGTCAGCCCCAGCATTTT
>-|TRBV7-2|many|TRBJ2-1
CASSLAADSYNEQFF
TGTGCCAGCAGCTTGGCAGCGGACTCCTACAATGAGCAGTTCTTC
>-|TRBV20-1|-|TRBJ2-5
CSARDNYKETQYF
TGCAGTGCTAGAGATAACTACAAAGAGACCCAGTACTTC
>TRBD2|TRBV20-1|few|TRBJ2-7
CSARDASGSYEQYF
TGCAGTGCTAGAGACGCTAGCGGGAGCTACGAGCAGTACTTC
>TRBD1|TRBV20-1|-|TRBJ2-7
CSARPQGVEQYF
TGCAGTGCTAGACCACAGGGGGTCGAGCAGTACTTC
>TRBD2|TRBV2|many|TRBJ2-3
CASTRGGVADTQYF
TGTGCCAGCACGCGCGGGGGAGTGGCAGATACGCAGTATTTT
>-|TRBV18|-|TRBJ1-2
CASSHGIYRDDYGYTF
TGTGCCAGCTCACACGGCATCTACAGGGATGACTATGGCTACACCTTC
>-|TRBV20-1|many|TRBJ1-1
CSAKGHLNTEAFF
TGCAGTGCCAAGGGACACCTGAACACTGAAGCTTTCTTT
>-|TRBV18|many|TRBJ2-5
CASSPQPDLKYQETQYF
TGTGCCAGCTCACCCCAGCCTGATTTGAAGTACCAAGAGACCCAGTACTTC
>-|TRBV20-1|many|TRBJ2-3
CSARGGSGSSTDTQYF
TGCAGTGCTAGAGGTGGGAGCGGATCTAGCACAGATACGCAGTATTTT
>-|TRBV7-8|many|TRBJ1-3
CASSSGTSGNTIYF
TGTGCCAGCAGCTCCGGTACCTCTGGAAACACCATATATTTT
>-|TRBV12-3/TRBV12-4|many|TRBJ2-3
CASSLAWQGTEEDTQYF
TGTGCCAGCAGTTTAGCGTGGCAGGGAACAGAGGAGGATACGCAGTATTTT
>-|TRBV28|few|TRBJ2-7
CASSLVGEPSYEQYF
TGTGCCAGCAGTCTAGTCGGGGAGCCTTCCTACGAGCAGTACTTC
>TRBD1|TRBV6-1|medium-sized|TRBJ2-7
CASRGLLHRDRVTYEQYF
TGTGCCAGCCGAGGCCTTTTGCACCGGGACAGGGTGACCTACGAGCAGTACTTC
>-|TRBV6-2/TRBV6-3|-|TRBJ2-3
CASSPVANTQYF
TGTGCCAGCAGTCCAGTGGCGAATACGCAGTATTTT
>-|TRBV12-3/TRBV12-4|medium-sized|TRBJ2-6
CASTSYRANVLTF
TGTGCCAGCACCTCTTACAGGGCCAACGTCCTGACTTTC
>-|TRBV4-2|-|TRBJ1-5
CASSQARASNQPQHF
TGTGCCAGCAGCCAAGCCAGGGCTAGCAATCAGCCCCAGCATTTT
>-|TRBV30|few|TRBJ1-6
CAWSATGGNSPLHF
TGTGCCTGGAGTGCGACAGGCGGGAATTCACCCCTCCACTTT
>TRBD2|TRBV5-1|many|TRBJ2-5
CASSPLAGDRETQYF
TGCGCCAGCAGCCCACTAGCGGGAGACAGAGAGACCCAGTACTTC
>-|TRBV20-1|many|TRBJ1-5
CSARVQVNQPQHF
TGCAGTGCTAGAGTCCAAGTCAATCAGCCCCAGCATTTT
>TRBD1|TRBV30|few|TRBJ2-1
CATRDRYEQFF
TGTGCCACCCGGGACAGATATGAGCAGTTCTTC
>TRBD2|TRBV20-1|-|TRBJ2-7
CSGPATSEPYEQYF
TGCAGTGGCCCGGCTACTAGCGAACCCTACGAGCAGTACTTC
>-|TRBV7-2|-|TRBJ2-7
CASSPGRPISYEQYF
TGTGCCAGCAGCCCAGGACGGCCCATCTCCTACGAGCAGTACTTC
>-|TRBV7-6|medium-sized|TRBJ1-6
CATGPGQASPLHF
TGTGCCACTGGACCCGGCCAGGCTTCACCCCTCCACTTT
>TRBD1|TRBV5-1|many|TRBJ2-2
CASSLTGQDNTGELFF
TGCGCCAGCAGCCTCACGGGACAGGATAACACCGGGGAGCTGTTTTTT